A selection of T cell receptor beta chains follows, all from one sample in a study of early T cells in non-severe SARS-CoV-2 infection. TCRdb used MiXCR to reprocess the 5' RACE reads, holding one entry per CDR3 protein. The sample holds over 55,000 distinct CDR3 sequences, approximately 13% seen once. Sequencing used whole blood, obtained at baseline. These receptors were obtained from an adult who was a healthcare worker with PCR-confirmed SARS-CoV-2 infection or an uninfected control (not recorded which). Both conserved end residues are part of each CDR3. A D gene is named only where the DNA matches it firmly. Not every row has a clone size; where given, it reads once, few, many or a size class.

V	J	D	size	CDR3	DNA
TRBV24-1	TRBJ1-2	NA	many	CATSDYTVNYGYTF	TGTGCCACCAGTGATTATACAGTTAACTATGGCTACACCTTC
TRBV7-2	TRBJ1-5	NA	NA	CASSLRGQPQHF	TGTGCCAGCAGCTTAAGGGGTCAGCCCCAGCATTTT
TRBV12-3/TRBV12-4	TRBJ1-1	NA	many	CASNLAAYTEAFF	TGTGCCAGCAACCTTGCGGCCTACACTGAAGCTTTCTTT
TRBV5-6	TRBJ2-4	TRBD1	NA	CASSLWGTGKNIQYF	TGTGCCAGCAGCTTGTGGGGGACAGGGAAAAACATTCAGTACTTC
TRBV18	TRBJ1-3	TRBD1	few	CASSSDRAGNTIYF	TGTGCCAGCTCATCGGACAGGGCTGGAAACACCATATATTTT
TRBV3-1	TRBJ2-5	NA	few	CASSYARETQYF	TGTGCCAGCAGCTATGCCCGGGAGACCCAGTACTTC
TRBV20-1	TRBJ2-7	NA	many	CSALGQERYEQYF	TGCAGTGCTTTGGGACAAGAGAGGTACGAGCAGTACTTC
TRBV28	TRBJ1-6	TRBD1	few	CASVAGTGGYSPLHF	TGTGCCAGCGTCGCTGGGACAGGGGGCTATTCACCCCTCCACTTT
TRBV20-1	TRBJ1-2	NA	many	CTPIGPPPAYGYTF	TGCACCCCAATCGGGCCTCCGCCCGCCTATGGCTACACCTTC
TRBV2	TRBJ2-3	NA	many	CASSVLTDTQYF	TGTGCCAGCAGTGTTTTAACAGATACGCAGTATTTT
TRBV10-2	TRBJ2-5	TRBD2	NA	CASRGLAGNQETQYF	TGCGCCAGCCGGGGACTAGCGGGGAACCAAGAGACCCAGTACTTC
TRBV6-5	TRBJ1-2	TRBD1	few	CASSQGALYGYTF	TGTGCCAGCAGTCAGGGGGCCCTCTATGGCTACACCTTC
TRBV5-8	TRBJ2-5	NA	NA	CASSPGRKQETQYF	TGTGCCAGCAGCCCGGGACGGAAACAAGAGACCCAGTACTTC
TRBV7-9	TRBJ1-4	NA	many	CASSPRTANEKLFF	TGTGCCAGCAGCCCGCGGACAGCTAATGAAAAACTGTTTTTT
TRBV20-1	TRBJ1-1	NA	few	CSARPILSRLNTEAFF	TGCAGTGCTAGGCCGATCCTTAGCCGTTTGAACACTGAAGCTTTCTTT
TRBV20-1	TRBJ2-1	NA	many	CSARVRDPRSYNEQFF	TGCAGTGCTAGAGTGCGGGACCCCCGCTCCTACAATGAGCAGTTCTTC
TRBV18	TRBJ1-1	NA	many	CASKGGNRDTEAFF	TGTGCCTCCAAAGGGGGGAATCGGGACACTGAAGCTTTCTTT
TRBV9	TRBJ1-5	NA	many	CASSVGPIMGNQPQHF	TGTGCCAGCAGCGTAGGTCCCATTATGGGCAATCAGCCCCAGCATTTT
TRBV20-1	TRBJ2-5	TRBD2	NA	CSALPGLRETQYF	TGCAGTGCTCTCCCGGGACTACGAGAGACCCAGTACTTC
TRBV15	TRBJ2-7	TRBD2	NA	CATSRLAGPSEQYF	TGTGCCACCAGCAGACTAGCGGGGCCCTCCGAGCAGTACTTC
TRBV7-6	TRBJ1-1	NA	NA	CASSAGPSVNTEAFF	TGTGCCAGCAGCGCTGGCCCCAGTGTGAACACTGAAGCTTTCTTT
TRBV6-5	TRBJ1-2	NA	NA	CASSTNRPDFNYGYTF	TGTGCCAGCAGCACTAATCGACCGGATTTTAACTATGGCTACACCTTC
TRBV5-6	TRBJ2-4	NA	NA	CASSLGLPKDIQYF	TGTGCCAGCAGCTTGGGACTACCAAAAGACATTCAGTACTTC
TRBV7-2	TRBJ2-7	NA	NA	CASSQGPGPYEQYF	TGTGCCAGCAGCCAAGGACCTGGTCCCTACGAGCAGTACTTC
TRBV6-6	TRBJ2-1	TRBD1	many	CASRDRTGFRDEQFF	TGTGCCAGCAGAGACAGGACAGGGTTTCGCGATGAGCAGTTCTTC
TRBV7-9	TRBJ2-2	TRBD1	once	CASSPTGQGRRELFF	TGTGCCAGCAGCCCGACTGGACAGGGTCGGAGGGAGCTGTTTTTT
TRBV20-1	TRBJ1-1	NA	many	CSARDPRGQAFF	TGCAGTGCTAGAGATCCCAGGGGACAAGCTTTCTTT
TRBV20-1	TRBJ2-4	NA	NA	CSASVGAKNIQYF	TGCAGTGCTAGTGTTGGAGCCAAAAACATTCAGTACTTC
TRBV24-1	TRBJ2-1	NA	few	CATSDTGLRNEQFF	TGTGCCACCAGTGATACGGGACTTCGCAATGAGCAGTTCTTC
TRBV4-1	TRBJ1-1	NA	NA	CASSQAQNRATEAFF	TGCGCCAGCAGCCAAGCCCAAAACAGGGCGACTGAAGCTTTCTTT
TRBV12-3/TRBV12-4	TRBJ2-7	NA	NA	CASSSQGGQYF	TGTGCCAGCAGCTCACAGGGTGGGCAGTACTTC
TRBV11-3	TRBJ1-5	TRBD1	few	CASSQTGAGSNQPQHF	TGTGCCAGCAGTCAAACAGGGGCTGGTAGCAATCAGCCCCAGCATTTT
TRBV25-1	TRBJ2-5	NA	many	CASSEWLGLETQYF	TGTGCCAGCAGTGAATGGCTGGGGCTGGAGACCCAGTACTTC
TRBV28	TRBJ1-2	NA	few	CASRRDGYTF	TGTGCCAGCAGAAGGGATGGCTACACCTTC
TRBV24-1	TRBJ2-1	NA	many	CATSDRTSAGGTNEQFF	TGTGCCACCAGTGACCGCACCTCTGCGGGCGGAACCAATGAGCAGTTCTTC
TRBV14	TRBJ1-1	NA	NA	CASSQSLDTEAFF	TGTGCCAGCAGCCAATCATTGGATACTGAAGCTTTCTTT
TRBV28	TRBJ2-2	NA	NA	CASSQGRTYTGELFF	TGTGCCAGCAGCCAGGGACGGACTTACACCGGGGAGCTGTTTTTT
TRBV7-2	TRBJ1-2	NA	NA	CASSLQTGPYGYTF	TGTGCCAGCAGCCTACAGACAGGCCCCTATGGCTACACCTTC
TRBV20-1	TRBJ1-1	NA	many	CSASPSVNTEAFF	TGCAGTGCTTCCCCCTCCGTGAACACTGAAGCTTTCTTT
TRBV28	TRBJ1-6	TRBD1	many	CASSSQGALNSPLHF	TGTGCCAGCAGTTCCCAGGGGGCCCTAAATTCACCCCTCCACTTT
TRBV11-2	TRBJ2-2	NA	few	CASSPFPGELFF	TGTGCCAGCAGCCCATTCCCCGGGGAGCTGTTTTTT
TRBV29-1	TRBJ1-1	TRBD1	few	CSSQGAEATEAFF	TGCAGCTCGCAGGGGGCCGAGGCCACTGAAGCTTTCTTT
TRBV6-5	TRBJ2-3	NA	few	CASSYSQRGTNTDTQYF	TGTGCCAGCAGTTACTCGCAGAGGGGGACTAACACAGATACGCAGTATTTT
TRBV5-4	TRBJ2-7	TRBD1	few	CASSFGTAEYEQYF	TGTGCCAGCAGCTTCGGGACAGCAGAGTACGAGCAGTACTTC
TRBV7-2	TRBJ1-5	TRBD1	many	CASSSGGTDSNQPQHF	TGTGCCAGCAGCTCCGGCGGGACAGATAGCAATCAGCCCCAGCATTTT
TRBV5-4	TRBJ2-7	NA	many	CASSSTGPSYEQYF	TGTGCCAGCAGCTCCACCGGGCCTTCCTACGAGCAGTACTTC
TRBV20-1	TRBJ2-3	TRBD2	many	CSAALAGPTDTQYF	TGCAGTGCCGCACTAGCGGGGCCCACAGATACGCAGTATTTT
TRBV29-1	TRBJ2-7	NA	NA	CSARVGLTYEQYF	TGCAGCGCCCGAGTCGGACTAACCTACGAGCAGTACTTC
TRBV5-6	TRBJ1-2	NA	NA	CASSLPGWGPYGYTF	TGTGCCAGCAGTCTCCCAGGGTGGGGGCCCTATGGCTACACCTTC
TRBV3-1	TRBJ1-1	NA	NA	CASSQGQENTEAFF	TGTGCCAGCAGCCAAGGACAGGAAAACACTGAAGCTTTCTTT
TRBV6-2/TRBV6-3	TRBJ2-7	NA	NA	CASTSFTGISYEQYF	TGTGCCAGCACCTCCTTTACAGGGATCTCCTACGAGCAGTACTTC
TRBV7-2	TRBJ2-7	TRBD2	few	CASSFDSGDEQYF	TGTGCCAGCAGCTTCGATAGCGGGGACGAGCAGTACTTC
TRBV18	TRBJ1-6	TRBD1	many	CASSPKQGGNSPLHF	TGTGCCAGCTCACCCAAACAGGGGGGTAATTCACCCCTCCACTTT
TRBV19	TRBJ2-5	TRBD2	many	CASSIGRGQETQYF	TGTGCCAGTAGTATTGGGAGGGGCCAAGAGACCCAGTACTTC
TRBV28	TRBJ1-5	NA	few	CASSYGPGQPQHF	TGTGCCAGCAGTTACGGGCCAGGGCAGCCCCAGCATTTT
TRBV20-1	TRBJ2-1	TRBD1	many	CSARHLTRGYNEQFF	TGCAGTGCTAGACACTTAACCAGGGGGTACAATGAGCAGTTCTTC